This T cell receptor beta chain emerged from a study of T cell responses to AZD1222 COVID-19 vaccine. Turning to the study itself: Second-dose intervals near 4 or 12 weeks were combined. Study outcomes and limitations: Clonal diversity may have been underestimated, and the donors were mostly white British, with more females than males. Only after the peak T cell response were repertoires sampled.

J lost 6 bases, V lost 2 bases, and 7 bases had no gene match. The CDR3 has 14 amino acids. CDR1 SNHLY and CDR2 FYNNEI come from the germline V gene. Profiling relied on immunoSEQ multiplex PCR, and the TCRdb table lists in-frame clones only, not all of them. The data contain about 150,000 clones, approximately 94% of them seen just once; the ten biggest clones take up about 2.1%. This clone was seen a handful of times. The antigen is undetermined. This specimen was peripheral blood, taken on day 0 of AZD1222 vaccination. This receptor was taken from an adult in good health. The chain has TRBV2 and TRBJ2-7, with 7 bases aligning to TRBD1. The CDR3 DNA follows: TGTGCCAGCAGTGAATACCCGACAGGGTTCGAGCAGTACTTC. Its protein product is CASSEYPTGFEQYF.